Each of the 22 T cell receptor beta chains below was sequenced from the same sample in a study of CD8 T cells in Susac syndrome. After extraction with the RNeasy kit, roughly 0.45 to 1 ug of the RNA was reverse transcribed using random hexamers. TCRdb analysed the immunoSEQ multiplex PCR reads with MiXCR anew, one entry per CDR3 protein. The sample has 95,000 to 150,000 distinct CDR3 sequences, more than 90% seen once. Sequenced: CD8+ T cells from PBMCs. These receptors originate from a human donor with Susac syndrome.

The DNA for the CDR3 is TGTGCCAGCAGTGAGGAAGCGGGAGGGCCGGCAGATACGCAGTATTTT. The encoded protein is CASSEEAGGPADTQYF. The chain uses TRBV6-4 and TRBJ2-3; 10 nucleotides match TRBD2. CDR1 is MRHNA, CDR2 SNTAGT, per germline. The CDR3 consists of 16 residues. J lost 4 bases, V lost 3 bases, and 7 bases had no gene match.

This clonotype was observed once. CDR3 amino acids: CSAPVPGTGPGEQYF. CDR3 bases: TGCAGCGCCCCTGTTCCCGGGACAGGGCCCGGCGAGCAGTACTTC. The chain carries TRBV29-1 and TRBJ2-7; 9 nucleotides agree with TRBD1. Germline trimming cut 7 bases from V and 6 bases from J; bases unmatched to any gene: 16. In germline, CDR1 is SQVTM, CDR2 ANQGSEA. The CDR3 extends over 15 amino acids.

V and J are TRBV27 and TRBJ1-6; D unresolved. The CDR3 extends over 13 amino acids. V lost 2 bases to trimming and J lost 10 bases, with 9 bases between them. Germline-derived CDR1 and CDR2 are MNHEY and SMNVEV (reference sequence). The CDR3 protein is CASSLVSGSPLHF. In DNA form, the CDR3 reads TGTGCCAGCAGTTTAGTTAGTGGCTCACCCCTCCACTTT.

V usage is TRBV7-9 and J usage is TRBJ1-1; no clear D gene. Germline CDR1 and CDR2: SEHNR and FQNEAQ (reference sequence). The CDR3 totals 12 residues. The V and J ends lost 5 bases and 4 bases respectively, with 8 bases between them. CDR3 amino acids: CASSAEFTEAFF. The CDR3 DNA follows: TGTGCCAGCAGCGCTGAATTCACTGAAGCTTTCTTT.

This clonotype was seen just once. The chain links TRBV19 to TRBJ2-1, with 7 bases aligning to TRBD2. Trimming took 5 bases from V and 8 from J; bases not matched to a gene: 15. Germline CDR1 is LNHDA and CDR2 is SQIVND (reference sequence). CDR3 size: 16 residues. The CDR3: CASSPGGGVDFDEQFF. Here the CDR3 DNA reads TGTGCCAGTAGTCCCGGGGGAGGGGTTGACTTCGATGAGCAGTTCTTC. The full variable domain, its missing parts supplied by reference TRBV19 and TRBJ2-1, is DGGITQSPKYLFRKEGQNVTLSCEQNLNHDAMYWYRQDPGQGLRLIYYSQIVNDFQKGDIAEGYSVSREKKESFPLTVTSAQKNPTAFYLCASSPGGGVDFDEQFFGPGTRLTVL.

The chain carries TRBV12-5 and TRBJ1-2; 11 bases match TRBD1. The V segment lost 0 bases and the J segment 8 bases; nucleotides outside the gene matches: 8. CDR1 is LGHNT and CDR2 is FRNRAP in the germline V gene. The CDR3 has 16 residues. In nucleotides, the CDR3 is TGTGCTAGTGGTTTGGTACTTGGGACAGGGGGAAGCGGCTACACCTTC. Residues: CASGLVLGTGGSGYTF.

V and J are TRBV4-1 and TRBJ1-1; 8 nucleotides match TRBD1. Germline loops: CDR1 MGHRA, CDR2 YSYEKL. The CDR3 covers 14 residues. With V trimmed by 6 bases and J by 7 bases, 10 bases remained unmatched. CDR3: CASSPPGTGIEAFF. In DNA, the CDR3 is TGCGCCAGCAGTCCCCCCGGGACAGGCATTGAAGCTTTCTTT.

The chain combines TRBV12-3 or TRBV12-4 with TRBJ1-3, with unresolved D. This CDR3 region has 12 residues. V dropped 6 bases and J dropped 4 bases, with 7 bases sitting between them. The CDR3 region is CASSEYGNTIYF. The CDR3 DNA reads as TGTGCCAGCAGCGAATACGGAAACACCATATATTTT.

The chain joins TRBV10-3 to TRBJ1-5; no clear D. CDR1 and CDR2 from the germline V gene are ENHRY and SYGVKD. Trimming removed 7 bases from V and 4 bases from J, with 14 bases in between. This CDR3 has 14 amino acids. CDR3 protein: CAITQIPSNQPQHF. As DNA, the CDR3 is TGTGCCATCACCCAGATACCCTCGAATCAGCCCCAGCATTTT.

The chain uses TRBV29-1 and TRBJ2-1; 15 bases fit TRBD2. V gave up 0 bases and J gave up 8 bases; unmatched junction bases: 2. The CDR3 totals 15 residues. Germline V gene lookup returns CDR1 SQVTM and CDR2 ANQGSEA. CDR3 residues: CSVEDWTSGRDEQFF. The CDR3 bases are TGCAGCGTTGAAGATTGGACTAGCGGGAGGGATGAGCAGTTCTTC.

This sequence joins TRBV9 and TRBJ2-7; D call uncertain. The CDR3 runs 15 residues. Trimming pared 4 bases from V and 0 bases from J, leaving 14 bases between. The germline CDR1 and CDR2 sequences are SGDLS and YYNGEE. CDR3 region: CASSPTDWFSYEQYF. CDR3 bases: TGTGCCAGCAGCCCCACAGATTGGTTCTCCTACGAGCAGTACTTC.

This sequence joins TRBV20-1 and TRBJ2-5; TRBD2 matches at 9 bases. CDR1 and CDR2 from the germline V gene are DFQATT and SNEGSKA (reference sequence). The CDR3 runs 17 residues. Germline trimming cut 5 bases from V and 0 bases from J; bases unmatched to any gene: 13. CDR3 amino acids: CSAYYTRTSAHQETQYF. Here the CDR3 DNA reads TGCAGTGCTTATTACACCCGGACTAGCGCCCACCAAGAGACCCAGTACTTC.

V usage is TRBV15 and J usage is TRBJ1-1; possible D gene TRBD1, 5 bases. The V gene's germline CDR1 is LNHNV and CDR2 YYDKDF (reference sequence). The length of the CDR3 is 15 residues. Between the trimmed V and J ends, which lost 3 bases and 1 base, there was a span of 12 bases. CDR3 loop: CATSSPNTGNTEAFF. DNA of the CDR3: TGTGCCACCAGCAGCCCTAATACAGGGAACACTGAAGCTTTCTTT.

This chain links TRBV30 with TRBJ2-7; D ambiguous. Trimming took off 1 base at V and 4 bases at J, with 8 bases between the two ends. The CDR3 covers 12 residues. Germline V lookup: CDR1 GTSNPN, CDR2 SVGIG (reference sequence). This CDR3 is CAWSASLYEQYF. CDR3 in DNA: TGTGCCTGGAGTGCCTCGTTGTACGAGCAGTACTTC. Variable domain in full (rest from reference TRBV30 and TRBJ2-7): SQTIHQWPATLVQPVGSPLSLECTVEGTSNPNLYWYRQAAGRGLQLLFYSVGIGQISSEVPQNLSASRPQDRQFILSSKKLLLSDSGFYLCAWSASLYEQYFGPGTRLTVT.

The chain carries TRBV20-1 and TRBJ1-1; no definite D call. The ends were cut back, 7 bases at V and 11 bases at J, with 14 bases in the middle. Looked up from germline, CDR1 is DFQATT and CDR2 is SNEGSKA (reference sequence). The CDR3 sequence is 10 residues long. The chain's CDR3 is CSGDGVQAFF. CDR3 coding DNA: TGCAGTGGGGATGGGGTCCAGGCTTTCTTT.

The V and J genes are TRBV20-1 and TRBJ2-7, with TRBD1 matching 7 bases. CDR1 is DFQATT and CDR2 is SNEGSKA in the germline V gene (reference sequence). CDR3 length equals 13 residues. Unmatched junction bases numbered 7, after V lost 5 bases and J lost 3 bases. This CDR3 reads CSAWDRRIYEQYF. DNA of the CDR3: TGCAGTGCTTGGGACAGAAGAATCTACGAGCAGTACTTC.

The V gene is TRBV5-4, the J gene TRBJ2-6, with 7 bases fitting TRBD1. Germline CDR1 reads SGHNT; CDR2 reads YYREEE (reference sequence). The CDR3 is 17 residues long. The ends lost 6 bases at V and 0 bases at J; junction bases unmatched: 9. CDR3 nucleotide sequence: TGTGCCAGCAAGATCTGGACAGGACCCTCTGGGGCCAACGTCCTGACTTTC. It codes for CASKIWTGPSGANVLTF.

This clonotype was detected a few times. V and J are TRBV6-5 and TRBJ1-5, with no clear D. Germline CDR1 MNHEY, CDR2 SVGAGI. Trimming removed 2 bases from V and 2 bases from J, with 4 bases in between. The CDR3 extends over 13 amino acids. The CDR3 DNA follows: TGTGCCAGCAGTTACGAGGGCAATCAGCCCCAGCATTTT. Its translation: CASSYEGNQPQHF.

The chain recombines TRBV29-1 with TRBJ1-1; no clear D. CDR1 is SQVTM and CDR2 is ANQGSEA in the germline V gene. There are 12 residues in the CDR3. Trimming cost V 8 bases and J 7 bases, with 17 bases left between them. This CDR3 reads CSPMPPSGEAFF. The CDR3 nucleotides read TGCAGCCCAATGCCCCCCTCGGGTGAAGCTTTCTTT.

The chain recombines TRBV7-8 with TRBJ1-1; unclear D gene. The length of the CDR3 is 13 residues. Trimming left V 2 bases short and J 8 bases short, with 12 bases between. Germline V gene sequence: CDR1 SGHVS, CDR2 FQNEAQ. CDR3: CASSLLSGGEAFF. CDR3 coding DNA: TGTGCCAGCAGCTTACTGTCGGGCGGCGAAGCTTTCTTT.

V and J are TRBV30 and TRBJ2-3; no reliable D call. The V end was cut by 6 bases, the J end by 5 bases, with 6 bases between. The length of the CDR3 is 10 residues. Germline assignment: CDR1 GTSNPN and CDR2 SVGIG (reference sequence). Here the CDR3 DNA reads TGTGCCTGCATACAAGATACGCAGTATTTT. It codes for CACIQDTQYF. Filled out from reference TRBV30 and TRBJ2-3, the complete variable domain reads SQTIHQWPATLVQPVGSPLSLECTVEGTSNPNLYWYRQAAGRGLQLLFYSVGIGQISSEVPQNLSASRPQDRQFILSSKKLLLSDSGFYLCACIQDTQYFGPGTRLTVL.

The chain is built from TRBV9 and TRBJ2-1; D is tentatively TRBD1 or TRBD2 (5 bases each). The CDR3 extends over 14 amino acids. The germline V and J ends were trimmed by 3 bases and 10 bases, with 17 bases remaining between them. CDR1 is SGDLS and CDR2 is YYNGEE in the germline V gene. The CDR3 loop reads CASSASLQGAEQFF. The DNA of the CDR3 is TGTGCCAGCAGCGCGTCCCTCCAGGGAGCAGAGCAGTTCTTC. Variable domain in full (rest from reference TRBV9 and TRBJ2-1): DSGVTQTPKHLITATGQRVTLRCSPRSGDLSVYWYQQSLDQGLQFLIQYYNGEERAKGNILERFSAQQFPDLHSELNLSSLELGDSALYFCASSASLQGAEQFFGPGTRLTVL.